This T cell receptor (beta chain) was identified during a study of blood T cell repertoires in COVID-19. Study at large: Samples of COVID-19 (acute and convalescent) were obtained from the United States, Italy and Spain.

This CDR3 is 14 amino acids long. Germline V gives CDR1 MNHEY, CDR2 SVGAGI. With 6 bases clipped from V and 6 bases from J, the junction kept 7 bases outside the gene matches. Using immunoSEQ multiplex PCR, the repertoire was profiled, and TCRdb retains in-frame clones only, with some absent. The table has 120,000 or so clones, under 75% seen once. V is TRBV6-5 and J is TRBJ1-5; 8 bases are a match to TRBD1. Input material: peripheral blood. This TCR came from a woman in her fifties or sixties with acute or convalescent COVID-19. CDR3 loop: CASRRTGPLQPQHF. The CDR3 DNA reads as TGTGCCAGCAGGCGGACAGGGCCTCTTCAGCCCCAGCATTTT.